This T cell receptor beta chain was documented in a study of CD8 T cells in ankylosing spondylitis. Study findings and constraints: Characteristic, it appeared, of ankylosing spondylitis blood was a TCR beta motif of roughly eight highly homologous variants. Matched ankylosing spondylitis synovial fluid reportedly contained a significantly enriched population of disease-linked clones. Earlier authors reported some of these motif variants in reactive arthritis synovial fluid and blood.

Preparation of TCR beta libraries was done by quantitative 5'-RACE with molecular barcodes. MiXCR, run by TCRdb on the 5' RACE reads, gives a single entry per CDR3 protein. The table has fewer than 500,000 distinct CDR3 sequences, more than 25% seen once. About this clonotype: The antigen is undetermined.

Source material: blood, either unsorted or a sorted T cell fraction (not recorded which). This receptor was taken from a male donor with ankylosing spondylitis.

The CDR3 loop reads CASSLPGQTYNEQFF. CDR3 bases: TGTGCCAGCAGCCTTCCGGGACAGACGTACAATGAGCAGTTCTTC. V is TRBV3-1 and J is TRBJ2-1; TRBD1 aligns across 7 bases. Losses at the gene ends were 4 bases for V and 4 bases for J; bases not matched to a gene: 7. Germline values: CDR1 LGHDT, CDR2 YNNKEL (reference sequence). This CDR3 has 15 residues.